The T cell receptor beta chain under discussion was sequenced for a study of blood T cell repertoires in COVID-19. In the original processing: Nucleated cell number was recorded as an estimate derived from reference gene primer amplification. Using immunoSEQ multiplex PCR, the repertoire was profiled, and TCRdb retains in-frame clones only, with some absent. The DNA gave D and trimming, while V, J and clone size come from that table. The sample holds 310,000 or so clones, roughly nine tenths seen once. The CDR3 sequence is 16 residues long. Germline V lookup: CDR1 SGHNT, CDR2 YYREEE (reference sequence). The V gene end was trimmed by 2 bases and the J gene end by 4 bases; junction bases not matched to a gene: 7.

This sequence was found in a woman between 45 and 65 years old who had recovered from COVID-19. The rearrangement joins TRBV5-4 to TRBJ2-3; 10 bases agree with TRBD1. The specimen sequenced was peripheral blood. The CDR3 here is CASSLKTGGIADTQYF. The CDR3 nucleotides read TGTGCCAGCAGCTTAAAGACAGGGGGCATCGCAGATACGCAGTATTTT.